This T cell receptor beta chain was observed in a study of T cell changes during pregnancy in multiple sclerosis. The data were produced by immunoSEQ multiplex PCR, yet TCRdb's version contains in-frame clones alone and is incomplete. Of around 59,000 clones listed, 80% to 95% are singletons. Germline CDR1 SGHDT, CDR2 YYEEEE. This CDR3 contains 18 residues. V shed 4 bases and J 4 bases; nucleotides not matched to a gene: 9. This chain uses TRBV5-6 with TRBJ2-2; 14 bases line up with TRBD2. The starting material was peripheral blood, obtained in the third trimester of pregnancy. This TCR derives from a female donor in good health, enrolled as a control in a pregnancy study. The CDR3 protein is CASSLAGTSGSGTGELFF. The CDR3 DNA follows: TGTGCCAGCAGCCTTGCCGGGACTAGCGGGAGTGGCACCGGGGAGCTGTTTTTT. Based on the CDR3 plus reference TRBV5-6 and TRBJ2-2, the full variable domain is DAGVTQSPTHLIKTRGQQVTLRCSPKSGHDTVSWYQQALGQGPQFIFQYYEEEERQRGNFPDRFSGHQFPNYSSELNVNALLLGDSALYLCASSLAGTSGSGTGELFFGEGSRLTVL.